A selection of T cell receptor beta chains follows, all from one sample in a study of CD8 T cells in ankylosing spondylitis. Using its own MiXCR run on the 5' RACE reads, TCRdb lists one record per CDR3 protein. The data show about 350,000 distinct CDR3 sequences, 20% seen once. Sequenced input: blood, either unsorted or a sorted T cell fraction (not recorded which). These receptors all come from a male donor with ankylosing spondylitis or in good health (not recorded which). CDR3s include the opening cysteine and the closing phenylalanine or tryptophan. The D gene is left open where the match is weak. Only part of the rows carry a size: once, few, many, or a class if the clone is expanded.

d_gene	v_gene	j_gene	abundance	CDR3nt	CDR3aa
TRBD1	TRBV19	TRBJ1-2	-	TGTGCCAGCACGACAGGGGTCAACTATGGCTACACCTTC	CASTTGVNYGYTF
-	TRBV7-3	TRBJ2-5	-	TGTGCCAGCAGCTTAATCCCGGGGTCGCAAGAGACCCAGTACTTC	CASSLIPGSQETQYF
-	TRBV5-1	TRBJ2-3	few	TGCGCCAGCAGCTTGTGGGGGGCCGTGAGTACGCAGTATTTT	CASSLWGAVSTQYF
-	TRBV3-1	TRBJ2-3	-	TGTGCCAGCAGCCAAGAATACGACAGTGGGGCAGATACGCAGTATTTT	CASSQEYDSGADTQYF
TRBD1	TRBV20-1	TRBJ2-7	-	TGCAGTGCTACGGACAGGCCCCGCGAGCAGTACTTC	CSATDRPREQYF
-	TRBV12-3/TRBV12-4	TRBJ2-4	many	TGTGCCAGCAGTTTCGGCAGGGGGGTATACTTC	CASSFGRGVYF
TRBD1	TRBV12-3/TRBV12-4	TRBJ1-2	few	TGTGCCAGCGGACAGGGGGCGGGGTATGGCTACACCTTC	CASGQGAGYGYTF
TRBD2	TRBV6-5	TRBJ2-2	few	TGTGCCAGCAGTTCCGACCGACTAGCGTCGGTGACCGGGGAGCTGTTTTTT	CASSSDRLASVTGELFF
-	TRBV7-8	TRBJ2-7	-	TGTGCCAGCGTCCCCCCCCAAAACACGTACGAGCAGTACTTC	CASVPPQNTYEQYF
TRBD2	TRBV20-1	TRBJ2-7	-	TGCAGTGCTAGAGACCCGACTAGCGGGTTGTCCGAGCAGTACTTC	CSARDPTSGLSEQYF
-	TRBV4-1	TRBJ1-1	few	TGCGCCAGCAGCCAAGATGAATCCCAGAACACTGAAGCTTTCTTT	CASSQDESQNTEAFF
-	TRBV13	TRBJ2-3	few	TGTGCCAGCAGCTTAGAGGGTGGCTACACAGATACGCAGTATTTT	CASSLEGGYTDTQYF
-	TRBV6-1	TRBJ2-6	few	TGTGCCAGCAGAGAGGGCCTTTCTGGGGCCAACGTCCTGACTTTC	CASREGLSGANVLTF
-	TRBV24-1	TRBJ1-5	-	TGTGCCACCAGTGGGCTACCACGGGGTCAGCCCCAGCATTTT	CATSGLPRGQPQHF
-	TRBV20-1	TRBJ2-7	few	TGCAGTGCTAGAGATTTTGGCAGGGACTACGAGCAGTACTTC	CSARDFGRDYEQYF
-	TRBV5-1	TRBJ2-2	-	TGCGCCAGCAGCTTGATGGCAGGCGATAACACCGGGGAGCTGTTTTTT	CASSLMAGDNTGELFF
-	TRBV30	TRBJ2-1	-	TGTGCCTGGAGTGTACTTGGGACGGAGCAGTTCTTC	CAWSVLGTEQFF
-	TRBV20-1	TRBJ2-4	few	TGCAGTGCCCACTCAGAGGGGGTTAAAAACATTCAGTACTTC	CSAHSEGVKNIQYF
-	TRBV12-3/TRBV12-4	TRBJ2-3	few	TGTGCCAGCGGGGGTGCTAGCACAGATACGCAGTATTTT	CASGGASTDTQYF
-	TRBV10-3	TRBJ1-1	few	TGTGCCATCAGTGGCGGGGGTCCTGAAGCTTTCTTT	CAISGGGPEAFF
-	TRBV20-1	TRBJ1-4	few	TGCAGTGCTAGAGATCAGGAGTGGCTGTTTTTT	CSARDQEWLFF
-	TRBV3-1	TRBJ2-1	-	TGTGCCAGCAGCCTTCGACTAGAGCAGTTCTTC	CASSLRLEQFF
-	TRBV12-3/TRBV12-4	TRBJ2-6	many	TGTGCCAGCAGTCCCACGGGGGCTGGGGCCAACGTCCTGACTTTC	CASSPTGAGANVLTF
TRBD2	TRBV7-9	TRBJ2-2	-	TGTGCCAGCAGCTTAGGGACTAGCGGTCTTGGCACCGGGGAGCTGTTTTTT	CASSLGTSGLGTGELFF
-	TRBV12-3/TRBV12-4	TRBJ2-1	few	TGTGCCAGCAGTGCCGGGCCTGAATTGTTCTTC	CASSAGPELFF
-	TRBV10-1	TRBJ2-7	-	TGCGCCAGCAGTGAAGAAACGGGAACCTACGAGCAGTACTTC	CASSEETGTYEQYF
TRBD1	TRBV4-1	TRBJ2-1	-	TGCGCCAGCAGCCACCCGACAGGGGGAATCAACGAGCAGTTCTTC	CASSHPTGGINEQFF
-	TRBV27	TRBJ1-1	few	TGTGCCAGCAGTTTAGGGGTGGGAGGGCCTGAAGCTTTCTTT	CASSLGVGGPEAFF
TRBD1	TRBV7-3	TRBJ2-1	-	TGTGCCAGCAGCCGAAACAGGGGTCAGAGGAATGAGCAGTTCTTC	CASSRNRGQRNEQFF
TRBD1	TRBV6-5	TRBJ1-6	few	TGTGCCAGCAGTTACCGGGACAGCTATAATTCACCCCTCCACTTT	CASSYRDSYNSPLHF
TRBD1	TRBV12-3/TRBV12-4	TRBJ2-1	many	TGTGCCAGCAGTTTAGGACAGGGGTTGTTTTATAATGAGCAGTTCTTC	CASSLGQGLFYNEQFF
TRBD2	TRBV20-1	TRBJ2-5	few	TGCAGTGCTAGAGATCTAGGACTAGCGGGGGGGCCCCAAGAGACCCAGTACTTC	CSARDLGLAGGPQETQYF
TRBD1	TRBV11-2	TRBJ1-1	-	TGTGCCAGCAGCTTAGCACCGGACAGGGGAGCTTTCTTT	CASSLAPDRGAFF
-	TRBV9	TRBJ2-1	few	TGTGCCAGCAGCGCCGAGGGGCGGGATTACAATGAGCAGTTCTTC	CASSAEGRDYNEQFF
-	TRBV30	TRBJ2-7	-	TGTGCCTGGAGTGTACTAGACGGATCCTACGAGCAGTACTTC	CAWSVLDGSYEQYF
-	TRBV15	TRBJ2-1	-	TGTGCCACCAGCCGCCGGAACTCCTACAATGAGCAGTTCTTC	CATSRRNSYNEQFF
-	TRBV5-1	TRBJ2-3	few	TGCGCCAGCAGCTTGATTGCTCACACAGATACGCAGTATTTT	CASSLIAHTDTQYF
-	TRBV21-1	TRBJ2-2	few	TGTGCCAGCGGTGATGGGGGACGGGGCCATCCCGGGGAGCTGTTTTTT	CASGDGGRGHPGELFF
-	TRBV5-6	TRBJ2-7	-	TGTGCCAGCAGCTTGGGGCAGGGGCCGGTCGAGCAGTACTTC	CASSLGQGPVEQYF
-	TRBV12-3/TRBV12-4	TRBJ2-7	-	TGTGCCAGCAGTTTTACAGGCCACGAGCAGTACTTC	CASSFTGHEQYF
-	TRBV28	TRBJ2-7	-	TGTGCCAGCAGCGCGGACAGGGAGGGTGCCTACGAGCAGTACTTC	CASSADREGAYEQYF
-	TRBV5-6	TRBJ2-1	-	TGTGCCAGCAGCTTGCTAGCGTTTCCCTACAATGAGCAGTTCTTC	CASSLLAFPYNEQFF
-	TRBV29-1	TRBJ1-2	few	TGCAGCGTTGTGGGCGAACCTAACTATGGCTACACCTTC	CSVVGEPNYGYTF
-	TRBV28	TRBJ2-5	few	TGTGCCAGCAGTTTATGGGGAGTGTACCAAGAGACCCAGTACTTC	CASSLWGVYQETQYF
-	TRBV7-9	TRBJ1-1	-	TGTGCCAGCAGCTTGGCAGGGAGGGCGAACACTGAAGCTTTCTTT	CASSLAGRANTEAFF
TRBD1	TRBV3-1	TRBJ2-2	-	TGTGCCAGCAGCCAAGAGGTGTTGGGACAGGGCGGTTCCGGGGAGCTGTTTTTT	CASSQEVLGQGGSGELFF
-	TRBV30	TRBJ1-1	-	TGTGCCTGGAGCGCTGGGACGGTGAACACTGAAGCTTTCTTT	CAWSAGTVNTEAFF
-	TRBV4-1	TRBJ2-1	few	TGCGCCAGCAGCCAACTAGACATCTCCTACAATGAGCAGTTCTTC	CASSQLDISYNEQFF
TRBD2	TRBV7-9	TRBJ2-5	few	TGTGCCAGCAGCCCTCTGACTAGCGTGGAGACCCAGTACTTC	CASSPLTSVETQYF
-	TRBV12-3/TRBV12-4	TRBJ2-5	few	TGTGCCAGCAGTTTAGAGCTTTCCGGTGAGACCCAGTACTTC	CASSLELSGETQYF
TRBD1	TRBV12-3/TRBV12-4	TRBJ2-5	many	TGTGCCAGCAGTTTAGGACAGGGGCAAGAGACCCAGTACTTC	CASSLGQGQETQYF
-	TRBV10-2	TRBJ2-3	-	TGCGCCAGCAGTGAGCACGCTAGGGATACGCAGTATTTT	CASSEHARDTQYF
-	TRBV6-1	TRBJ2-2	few	TGTGCCAGCCCCAAAAGGGGGTTCGACGGGGAGCTGTTTTTT	CASPKRGFDGELFF
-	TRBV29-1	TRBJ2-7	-	TGCAGCGCGGTTCCGGACGGTTCCTACGAGCAGTACTTC	CSAVPDGSYEQYF
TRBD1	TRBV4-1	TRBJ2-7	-	TGCGCCAGCAGCCAGGACAAACCGGGACAGTCATCCTACGAGCAGTACTTC	CASSQDKPGQSSYEQYF
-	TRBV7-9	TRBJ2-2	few	TGTGCCAGCAGCCCCAGGGCGGCCGGGGAGCTGTTTTTT	CASSPRAAGELFF
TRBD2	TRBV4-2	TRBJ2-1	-	TGTGCCAGCAGCCCCTCGCGGGGGGGCGCGTACAATGAGCAGTTCTTC	CASSPSRGGAYNEQFF